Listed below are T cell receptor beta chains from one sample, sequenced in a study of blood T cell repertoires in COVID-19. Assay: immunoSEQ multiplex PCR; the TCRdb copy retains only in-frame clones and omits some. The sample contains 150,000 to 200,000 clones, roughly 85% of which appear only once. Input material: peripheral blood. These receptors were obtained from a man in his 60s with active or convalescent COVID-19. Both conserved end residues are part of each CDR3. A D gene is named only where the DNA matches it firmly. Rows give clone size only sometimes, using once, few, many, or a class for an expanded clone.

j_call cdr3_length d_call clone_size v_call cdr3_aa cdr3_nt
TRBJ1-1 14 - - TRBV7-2 CASSLEQFLTNAFF TGTGCCAGCAGCTTAGAACAGTTCCTCACGAACGCTTTCTTT
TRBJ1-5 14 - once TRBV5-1 CASSLEGVGQPQHF TGCGCCAGCAGCTTGGAAGGGGTAGGGCAGCCCCAGCATTTT
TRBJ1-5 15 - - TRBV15 CATSRESQGNQPQHF TGTGCCACCAGCAGAGAGTCGCAGGGGAATCAGCCCCAGCATTTT
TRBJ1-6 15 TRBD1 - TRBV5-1 CASSRMGQGNSPLHF TGCGCCAGCAGCAGAATGGGACAGGGGAATTCACCCCTCCACTTT
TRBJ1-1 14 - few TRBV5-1 CASSLEGVNTEAFF TGCGCCAGCAGCTTGGAGGGAGTGAACACTGAAGCTTTCTTT
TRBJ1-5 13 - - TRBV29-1 CSVGGSGNQPQHF TGCAGCGTTGGGGGTAGCGGCAATCAGCCCCAGCATTTT
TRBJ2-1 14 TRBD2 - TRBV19 CASKDSGEYNEQFF TGTGCCAGTAAAGATAGCGGGGAGTACAATGAGCAGTTCTTC
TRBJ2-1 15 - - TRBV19 CASSVRDRRSDEQFF TGTGCCAGTAGTGTGCGGGACAGAAGATCCGATGAGCAGTTCTTC
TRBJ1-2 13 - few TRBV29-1 CSVGRGGFYGYTF TGCAGCGTTGGACGTGGCGGGTTCTATGGCTACACCTTC
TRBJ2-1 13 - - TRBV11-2 CASRRALDNEQFF TGTGCCAGCCGCCGTGCTTTAGACAATGAGCAGTTCTTC
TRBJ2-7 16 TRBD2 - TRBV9 CASSVGSGGALGEQYF TGTGCCAGCAGCGTAGGTAGCGGGGGAGCCTTGGGGGAGCAGTACTTC
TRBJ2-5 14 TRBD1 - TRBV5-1 CASSLGGGRETQYF TGCGCCAGCAGCTTGGGAGGGGGCCGAGAGACCCAGTACTTC
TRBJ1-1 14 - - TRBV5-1 CASSRDSENTEAFF TGCGCCAGCAGCAGAGACAGTGAGAACACTGAAGCTTTCTTT
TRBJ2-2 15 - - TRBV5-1 CASSSTGGNTGELFF TGCGCCAGCAGCTCGACAGGAGGAAACACCGGGGAGCTGTTTTTT
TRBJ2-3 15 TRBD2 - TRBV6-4 CASSPTSGATDTQYF TGTGCCAGCAGCCCGACTAGCGGGGCGACAGATACGCAGTATTTT
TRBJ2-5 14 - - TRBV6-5 CASGRAGAQETQYF TGTGCCAGCGGCCGTGCGGGGGCCCAAGAGACCCAGTACTTC
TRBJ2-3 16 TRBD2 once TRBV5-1 CASSLGTGGTTDTQYF TGCGCCAGCAGCTTAGGGACGGGGGGAACCACAGATACGCAGTATTTT
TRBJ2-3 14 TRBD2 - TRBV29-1 CSAQTSGGAGTQYF TGCAGCGCTCAGACTAGCGGGGGAGCGGGTACGCAGTATTTT
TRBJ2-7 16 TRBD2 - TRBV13 CASSLRRGADSYEQYF TGTGCCAGCAGCTTAAGGCGGGGGGCAGATTCCTACGAGCAGTACTTC
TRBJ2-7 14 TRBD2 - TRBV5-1 CASSPSGGAYEQYF TGCGCCAGCAGCCCCAGCGGGGGGGCCTACGAGCAGTACTTC
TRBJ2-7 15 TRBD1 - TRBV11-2 CASSSSGTGTYEQYF TGTGCCAGCAGCTCCTCCGGGACAGGGACCTACGAGCAGTACTTC
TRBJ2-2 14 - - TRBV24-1 CATQGSQTTGELFF TGTGCCACCCAGGGGAGCCAAACAACCGGGGAGCTGTTTTTT
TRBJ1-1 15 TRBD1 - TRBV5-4 CASSPATGGHTEAFF TGTGCCAGCAGCCCCGCGACAGGGGGCCACACTGAAGCTTTCTTT
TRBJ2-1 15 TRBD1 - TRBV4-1 CASSQERDRYNEQFF TGCGCCAGCAGCCAAGAACGGGACAGGTACAATGAGCAGTTCTTC
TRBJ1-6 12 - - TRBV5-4 CASSIRQAPLHF TGTGCCAGCAGCATACGACAGGCTCCCCTCCACTTT
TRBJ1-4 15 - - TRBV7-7 CASSPTVGGNEKLFF TGTGCCAGCAGCCCGACGGTGGGGGGGAATGAAAAACTGTTTTTT
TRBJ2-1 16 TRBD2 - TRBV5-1 CASSLAGTSGGNEQFF TGCGCCAGCAGCTTGGCGGGGACTAGCGGGGGCAATGAGCAGTTCTTC
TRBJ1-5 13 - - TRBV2 CASRAGGNQPQHF TGTGCCAGCAGAGCAGGGGGCAATCAGCCCCAGCATTTT
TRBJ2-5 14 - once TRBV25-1 CASSESATRETQYF TGTGCCAGCAGTGAATCGGCTACGCGGGAGACCCAGTACTTC
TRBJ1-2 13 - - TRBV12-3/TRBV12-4 CASSLLPGGGYTF TGTGCCAGCAGTTTATTACCCGGGGGTGGCTACACCTTC
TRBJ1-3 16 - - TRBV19 CASSIPRVLAGNTIYF TGTGCCAGTAGTATACCGAGGGTCCTCGCTGGAAACACCATATATTTT
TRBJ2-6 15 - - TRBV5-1 CASSEGRTGANVLTF TGCGCCAGCAGCGAGGGAAGGACTGGGGCCAACGTCCTGACTTTC
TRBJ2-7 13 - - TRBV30 CAWSVQVKSEQYF TGTGCCTGGAGTGTACAGGTAAAATCGGAGCAGTACTTC
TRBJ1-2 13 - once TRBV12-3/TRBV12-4 CASSSQGFNGYTF TGTGCCAGCAGTTCCCAGGGGTTCAATGGCTACACCTTC
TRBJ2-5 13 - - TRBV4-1 CASSPRGLETQYF TGCGCCAGCAGCCCCCGGGGTTTGGAGACCCAGTACTTC
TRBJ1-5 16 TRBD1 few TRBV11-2 CASSLGRDRDNQPQHF TGTGCCAGCAGCTTAGGCCGGGACAGGGACAATCAGCCCCAGCATTTT
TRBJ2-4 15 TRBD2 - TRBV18 CASSPRTSGGNIQYF TGTGCCAGCTCTCCTCGGACTAGCGGGGGGAACATTCAGTACTTC
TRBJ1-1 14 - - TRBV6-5 CASRISRDTGGAFF TGTGCCAGCAGAATTTCCCGGGACACGGGGGGAGCTTTCTTT
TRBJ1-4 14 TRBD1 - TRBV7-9 CASSSGQRNEKLFF TGTGCCAGCAGCTCGGGACAGCGGAATGAAAAACTGTTTTTT
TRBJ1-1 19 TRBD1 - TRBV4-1 CASSQAPQGETGLNTEAFF TGCGCCAGCAGCCAAGCCCCACAGGGGGAGACAGGGTTGAACACTGAAGCTTTCTTT
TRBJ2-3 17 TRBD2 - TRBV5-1 CASSFTSTSGGEDTQYF TGCGCCAGCAGCTTTACTTCGACTAGCGGGGGAGAAGATACGCAGTATTTT
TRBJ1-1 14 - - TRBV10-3 CAISAGLRNTEAFF TGTGCCATCAGTGCGGGTCTGAGGAACACTGAAGCTTTCTTT
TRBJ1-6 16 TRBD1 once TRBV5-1 CASSLSTGTVNSPLHF TGCGCCAGCAGCTTATCTACCGGGACAGTGAATTCACCCCTCCACTTT
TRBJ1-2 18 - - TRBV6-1 CASSERGRTGRYENGYTF TGTGCCAGCAGTGAAAGAGGGAGAACAGGGCGGTATGAGAATGGCTACACCTTC
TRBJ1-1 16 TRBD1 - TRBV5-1 CASSSMGTGYGTEAFF TGCGCCAGCAGCTCTATGGGGACAGGGTATGGCACTGAAGCTTTCTTT
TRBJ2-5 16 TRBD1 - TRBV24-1 CATSEPTGALGETQYF TGTGCCACCAGTGAACCCACAGGGGCACTAGGAGAGACCCAGTACTTC
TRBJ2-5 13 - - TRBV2 CASSGSREETQYF TGTGCCAGCAGTGGGAGCAGGGAAGAGACCCAGTACTTC
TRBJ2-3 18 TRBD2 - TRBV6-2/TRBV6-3 CASSYSLAGGRGTDTQYF TGTGCCAGCAGTTACTCGCTAGCGGGGGGTCGAGGCACAGATACGCAGTATTTT
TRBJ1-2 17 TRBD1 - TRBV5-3 CARSLAALQGGLGGYTF TGTGCCAGAAGCTTGGCTGCCCTGCAGGGGGGTTTGGGTGGCTACACCTTC
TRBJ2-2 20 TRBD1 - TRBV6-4 CASSPAPRGRWRKNTGELFF TGTGCCAGCAGCCCCGCCCCCAGGGGGCGGTGGAGAAAGAACACCGGGGAGCTGTTTTTT
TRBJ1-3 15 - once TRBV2 CASSERLGRGNTIYF TGTGCCAGCAGTGAACGGCTCGGCAGGGGAAACACCATATATTTT
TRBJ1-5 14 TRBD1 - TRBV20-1 CSASTGTVNQPQHF TGCAGTGCTAGTACCGGGACAGTCAATCAGCCCCAGCATTTT
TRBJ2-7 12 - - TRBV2 CASRTDSYEQYF TGTGCCAGCCGGACTGACTCCTACGAGCAGTACTTC
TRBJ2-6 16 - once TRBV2 CASSKSPSSGANVLTF TGTGCCAGCAGTAAATCACCGAGCTCTGGGGCCAACGTCCTGACTTTC
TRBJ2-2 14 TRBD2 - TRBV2 CASRLAGVTGELFF TGTGCCAGCAGACTAGCGGGGGTCACCGGGGAGCTGTTTTTT
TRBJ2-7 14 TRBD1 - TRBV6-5 CASSSGTGVPEQYF TGTGCCAGCAGTTCCGGGACAGGGGTCCCCGAGCAGTACTTC
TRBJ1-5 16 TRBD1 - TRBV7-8 CASSRVGDRSLQPQHF TGTGCCAGCAGCCGAGTCGGGGACAGGAGTCTTCAGCCCCAGCATTTT